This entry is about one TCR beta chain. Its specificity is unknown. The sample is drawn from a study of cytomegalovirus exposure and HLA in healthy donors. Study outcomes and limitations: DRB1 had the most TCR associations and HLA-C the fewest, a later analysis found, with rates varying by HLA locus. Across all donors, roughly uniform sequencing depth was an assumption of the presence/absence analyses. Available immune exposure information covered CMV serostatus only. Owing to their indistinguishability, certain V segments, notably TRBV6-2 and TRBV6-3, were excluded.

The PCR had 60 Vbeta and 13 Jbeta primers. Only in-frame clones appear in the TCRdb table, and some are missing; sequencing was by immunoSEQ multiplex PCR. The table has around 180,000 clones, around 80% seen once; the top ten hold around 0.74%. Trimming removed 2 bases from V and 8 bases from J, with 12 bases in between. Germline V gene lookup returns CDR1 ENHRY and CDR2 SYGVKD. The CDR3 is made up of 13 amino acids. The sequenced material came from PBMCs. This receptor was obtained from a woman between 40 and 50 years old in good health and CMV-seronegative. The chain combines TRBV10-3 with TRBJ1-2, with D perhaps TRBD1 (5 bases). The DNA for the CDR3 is TGTGCCATCAGTGAGACGGGGGGTCGGGGCTACACCTTC. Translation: CAISETGGRGYTF.